This entry lists 10 T cell receptor beta chains sequenced from one sample in a study of vaccination effects on CD4 cells after COVID-19. Using immunoSEQ multiplex PCR, the repertoire was profiled, and TCRdb retains in-frame clones only, with some absent. The profile shows roughly 21,000 clones, around 72% of them singletons. Antigen-specific CD4+ T cells expanded by the ViraFEST assay with viral peptide pools were then sequenced. Scientists isolated CD4+ T cells after a roughly 9-day culture period ended. Vaccine recipients had no previous SARS-CoV-2 infection; their nucleocapsid antibodies were negative. These receptors are not linked to any known antigen. The starting material was CD4+ T cells from PBMCs cultured with HCoV-NL63 spike peptides, obtained before COVID-19 vaccination. All receptors derive from a human donor who received a COVID-19 vaccine.

This chain uses TRBV19 with TRBJ1-5; D gene unclear. There are 15 residues in the CDR3. The germline gives CDR1 LNHDA, CDR2 SQIVND (reference sequence). Trimming left V 7 bases short and J 0 bases short, with 13 bases between. The CDR3 region has the DNA TGTGCCAGTAATAGAAGTCCTAATAGCAATCAGCCCCAGCATTTT. It translates to CASNRSPNSNQPQHF.

The chain employs TRBV7-9 and TRBJ2-6; the D gene is possibly TRBD1 (5 bases). CDR1 SEHNR and CDR2 FQNEAQ come from the germline V gene (reference sequence). V was trimmed by 4 bases and J by 2 bases, leaving 18 bases between them. CDR3 length: 18 residues. The CDR3 sequence is CASSSRRRGAAGANVLTF. The CDR3, as DNA: TGTGCCAGCAGCTCCCGGCGTAGGGGTGCGGCTGGGGCCAACGTCCTGACTTTC.

The gene calls are TRBV18 and TRBJ1-3; D not certain. This CDR3 has 16 amino acids. Germline V gene sequence: CDR1 KGHSH, CDR2 LQKENI. Deletions cut 2 bases from V and 1 base from J, with 12 bases between. Here the CDR3 reads CASSPSHLQSGNTIYF. The CDR3 coding sequence is TGTGCCAGCTCACCATCCCATCTGCAATCTGGAAACACCATATATTTT.

Here the CDR3 DNA reads TGTGCCAGCAGCCACCTAGGGACAGGAGCAGCGAAGCTCCTCCACTTT. It translates to CASSHLGTGAAKLLHF. V is TRBV3-1 (or the pseudogene TRBV3-2) and J is TRBJ1-6, with 8 nucleotides matching TRBD1. With V trimmed by 3 bases and J by 15 bases, 16 bases remained unmatched. The length of the CDR3 is 16 residues. CDR1 is LGHDT and CDR2 is YNNKEL in the germline V gene (reference sequence).

J is TRBJ1-2 and V is TRBV4-1; 7 bases line up with TRBD1. Germline CDR1 reads MGHRA; CDR2 reads YSYEKL. The CDR3 covers 15 residues. J was trimmed by 5 bases and V by 3 bases; bases with no gene match: 9. This CDR3 is CASSQLPSGGYGYTF. The CDR3 DNA reads TGCGCCAGCAGCCAGCTTCCTTCAGGGGGGTATGGCTACACCTTC.

The chain joins TRBV15 to TRBJ2-5, with 8 bases fitting TRBD2. The V gene end was trimmed by 9 bases and the J gene end by 4 bases; junction bases not matched to a gene: 22. Per the germline V gene, CDR1 is LNHNV and CDR2 is YYDKDF (reference sequence). The CDR3 has 18 amino acids. The DNA of the CDR3 is TGTGCCACAAAACGGGGGGGCTTTATTCCTCCCGTTGTAGAGACCCAGTACTTC. Translated, it gives CATKRGGFIPPVVETQYF. Together with reference TRBV15 and TRBJ2-5, the CDR3 gives the full variable domain: DAMVIQNPRYQVTQFGKPVTLSCSQTLNHNVMYWYQQKSSQAPKLLFHYYDKDFNNEADTPDNFQSRRPNTSFCFLDIRSPGLGDTAMYLCATKRGGFIPPVVETQYFGPGTRLLVL.

This clone was counted between two and nine times. V is TRBV19 and J is TRBJ1-2; D gene ambiguous. V dropped 5 bases and J dropped 6 bases, with 10 bases sitting between them. The length of the CDR3 is 12 residues. The germline CDR1 and CDR2 sequences are LNHDA and SQIVND (reference sequence). The CDR3 nucleotides read TGTGCCAGTAGTGGATACAGAGATGGCTACACCTTC. This codes for CASSGYRDGYTF.

This sequence joins TRBV28 and TRBJ2-3; no reliable D call. CDR1 and CDR2 (germline): MDHEN, SYDVKM. Trimming took 2 bases from V and 8 from J, leaving 8 bases between them. CDR3 length equals 12 residues. This CDR3 is CASSLSGFTQYF. The DNA for the CDR3 is TGTGCCAGCAGTTTAAGTGGCTTTACGCAGTATTTT.

This clone has only a few counts. V gene TRBV6-4 combines with J gene TRBJ2-2, with TRBD2 as a possible D gene (5 bases). Germline V gives CDR1 MRHNA, CDR2 SNTAGT. V shed 2 bases and J shed 5 bases, with 12 bases lying between them. This CDR3 has 15 amino acids. In DNA, the CDR3 is TGTGCCAGCAGTGACATAGCAACGGGGACCGGGGAGCTGTTTTTT. This sequence encodes CASSDIATGTGELFF.

As concerns this clone: The junction does not match germline at one end; this may be a read error. The chain links TRBV7-7 to TRBJ2-1; tentatively, D is TRBD1 or TRBD2 (6 bases each). CDR3 length: 13 residues. Looked up from germline, CDR1 is SSHAT and CDR2 is FNYEAQ (reference sequence). The CDR3 region is CASSLVTGAEQFF. CDR3 nucleotides: TGTGCTAGCAGCTTAGTTACGGGGGCCGAGCAGTTCTTC.